This T cell receptor (beta chain) was profiled in a study of shared clonotypes between healthy human individuals. Overall study findings and caveats: The authors expected sequencing depth to affect clonotype sharing among donors. What naive subsets generally showed was a larger estimated richness than memory subsets showed.

Positively selected for CCR7, the CD45RO-negative cells used as naive CD8 cells excluded terminally differentiated effector memory CD45RA+ cells. On this clone itself: The antigen is undetermined.

Sequencing used immunoSEQ multiplex PCR; TCRdb keeps in-frame clones, though not all of them. The data show some 2,100,000 clones, about 92% seen once. Looked up from germline, CDR1 is MNHEY and CDR2 is SMNVEV (reference sequence). There are 18 residues in the CDR3. After removal of 2 bases from V and 5 bases from J, the junction contained 17 bases not matched to a gene. The TCR comes from a man aged 18 to 30 in good health. Some clones in this sample may be carry-over from other donors' samples. The sequenced sample consisted of naive CD8+ T cells from PBMCs. The chain carries TRBV27 and TRBJ2-7; 8 nucleotides align to TRBD2. CDR3 sequence: CASSLISLAAKFSNEQYF. The CDR3 DNA is TGTGCCAGCAGTTTAATTTCACTAGCGGCTAAATTTTCGAACGAGCAGTACTTC.